Sequencing of this T cell receptor beta chain was carried out in a study of sequential checkpoint blockade in melanoma. The overall study: Randomization was 1:1 between first-line nivolumab→ipilimumab and ipilimumab→nivolumab. Maintenance nivolumab came after either treatment sequence.

Treatment in this sample: randomized to nivolumab then ipilimumab (arm A) or the reverse (arm B). None of the patients previously received DNA-damaging chemotherapy. Live CD3+CD8+ CD19− CD56− cells were sorted from PBMCs. Comments on this clone: An end of the junction differs from the germline gene, which may be a read error.

Germline assignment: CDR1 MNHEY and CDR2 SVGAGI. This CDR3 region has 12 residues. The method was immunoSEQ multiplex PCR; TCRdb's version includes in-frame clones alone and lacks a portion of them. The sample yields fewer than 15,000 clones, about 75% seen once. The chain combines TRBV6-5 with TRBJ1-2; unclear D gene. The source of this sequence is a human donor with melanoma. The sample here was CD8+ T cells sorted from blood (inferred from file names), taken from a patient given nivolumab and ipilimumab in sequence. The CDR3 sequence: CASNSGSGRSAF. The DNA for the CDR3 is TGTGCCAGCAATTCCGGCTCTGGGCGATCCGCCTTC.